This TCR beta chain derives from a study of T cells in narcolepsy. Turning to the study itself: Donors had narcolepsy type 1 or type 2, or were healthy controls. Whole-study results and caveats: Reportedly, autoreactive clonotypes were serially detected in patients' blood but not controls'. Comparing one patient's CSF and blood CD4+ clonotypes highlighted HCRT- and TRIB2-specific autoreactive clonotypes. Autoreactive clone sequences were missing from some blood memory CD4+ repertoires.

V lost 0 bases and J 8 bases, leaving 7 bases between the germline ends. There are 13 residues in the CDR3. CDR1 is KGHSH, CDR2 LQKENI, per germline. Points on this clone: The antigen remains unidentified.

TCRdb keeps only in-frame clones here, not all; method: immunoSEQ multiplex PCR. The sample includes roughly 20,000 clones, around 86% of them seen just once. The sample comprised memory (CD45RA-) CD4+ T cells from blood. V gene TRBV18 combines with J gene TRBJ1-4; D not resolved. The receptor's source is a human donor in good health. CDR3 loop: CASSPPASEKLFF. Here the CDR3 DNA reads TGTGCCAGCTCACCACCGGCATCCGAAAAACTGTTTTTT.